This entry is about one T cell receptor beta chain. TCRdb's copy holds only in-frame clones and misses some; the assay was immunoSEQ multiplex PCR. Seen here are around 400,000 clones, about 89% observed once, and the top ten hold 2.3%. This sample is drawn from a study of blood T cell repertoires in COVID-19. Background on the study: Donors in the United States, Italy and Spain gave samples during acute or convalescent COVID-19. Sources were T cells, B-cell-depleted T cells, or PBMCs; the material itself was cDNA or gDNA.

CDR1 and CDR2 (germline): LNHDA, SQIVND (reference sequence). The CDR3 is 11 amino acids. Trimming stripped 5 bases from V and 10 bases from J, with 8 bases between. The chain combines TRBV19 with TRBJ1-4, with D perhaps matching TRBD1 (5 bases). The clonotype originates from a woman in her sixties or seventies with COVID-19, enrolled during active disease. Sequencing was carried out using peripheral blood. CDR3 residues: CASSSTGKLFF. The CDR3 DNA reads as TGTGCCAGTAGTTCCACAGGAAAACTGTTTTTT.